This passage covers 31 T cell receptor beta chains from one sample sequenced in a study of T-cell reconstitution after alpha-beta-depleted transplantation in children (dated by TCRdb to the mid-2010s). The library was produced with PCR. The instrument was an Illumina HiSeq 2500. Molecular barcoding was employed in the preparation of TCR libraries, with unique molecular identifiers being used to normalize TCRbeta repertoire quantification. TCRdb ran its own pipeline on the public reads, namely fastp trimming at Q25 and MiXCR clone calling, and kept in-frame beta chains. Every distinct CDR3 protein forms one entry, paired with its most common genes and DNA. The sample has 450,000 to 600,000 distinct CDR3 sequences on record, roughly 13% of them singletons. Around 2.2% of the sample is in the top ten clones. What this sample's treatment or condition label stands for: allogeneic hematopoietic cell transplantation with graft depleted of TCRalphabeta T cells and CD19 B cells.

The sample in question was PBMCs, mostly from graft donor cells, obtained 360 days after TCRalphabeta/CD19-depleted stem cell transplant. Every receptor here comes from a male patient younger than 18 who had a stem cell transplant for acute myeloid leukemia, so the T cells may come from the graft donor.

This clonotype was picked up a small number of times. The chain combines TRBV6-5 with TRBJ2-3; 9 nucleotides agree with TRBD2. The CDR3 runs 15 residues. Germline-derived CDR1 and CDR2 are MNHEY and SVGAGI. J lost 2 bases, V lost 4 bases, and 4 bases had no gene match. The CDR3 loop is CASSSRLAATDTQYF. CDR3 sequence (DNA): TGTGCCAGCAGTTCACGACTAGCGGCCACAGATACGCAGTATTTT.

This clonotype has only a few counts. This chain connects TRBV25-1 to TRBJ2-7; D unclear. The CDR3 sequence is 13 residues long. The germline gives CDR1 MGHDK, CDR2 SYGVNS. V dropped 3 bases and J dropped 2 bases, with 8 bases sitting between them. The CDR3 nucleotides read TGTGCCAGCAGTGATGTTGCCGCCTACGAGCAGTACTTC. It yields the protein CASSDVAAYEQYF.

This clonotype was observed many times. The rearrangement joins TRBV29-1 to TRBJ1-1; 8 bases map to TRBD1. This CDR3 is built from 13 residues. Trimming at V came to 1 base and at J to 7 bases, leaving 5 bases not matched to a gene. Germline V gene sequence: CDR1 SQVTM, CDR2 ANQGSEA. For the CDR3, the DNA is TGCAGCGTTGAAGTACCAGGGACAGGTGAAGCTTTCTTT. Translating it yields CSVEVPGTGEAFF.

The chain employs TRBV18 and TRBJ2-4, with a possible D match to TRBD1 (5 bases). V was shortened by 0 bases and J by 6 bases, with 12 bases between the two germline ends. CDR1 and CDR2 from the germline V gene are KGHSH and LQKENI. The CDR3 length is 15 residues. DNA of the CDR3: TGTGCCAGCTCACCACCGGGTCAGGGAAGAAACATTCAGTACTTC. This translates into CASSPPGQGRNIQYF.

This chain uses TRBV6-5 with TRBJ2-7, with D perhaps TRBD2 (5 bases). Germline V gene data show CDR1 as MNHEY and CDR2 as SVGAGI. The CDR3 is made up of 15 amino acids. V lost 0 bases, J lost 0 bases, and 9 bases lay in between. The CDR3 loop reads CASSYSSGFSYEQYF. The CDR3 nucleotides are TGTGCCAGCAGTTACTCGAGCGGCTTCTCCTACGAGCAGTACTTC.

The sample holds many counts of this clonotype. The V call is TRBV5-1, the J call TRBJ1-1; D gene ambiguous. Germline lookup yields CDR1 SGHRS and CDR2 YFSETQ. The CDR3 loop spans 14 amino acids. Between the trimmed V and J ends, which lost 1 base and 0 bases, there was a span of 7 bases. Here the CDR3 DNA reads TGCGCCAGCAGCTTGTCAGGCATGAACACTGAAGCTTTCTTT. It is translated as CASSLSGMNTEAFF.

The chain uses TRBV7-9 and TRBJ2-7; D is unresolved. The ends were cut back, 5 bases at V and 3 bases at J, with 11 bases in the middle. This CDR3 spans 13 amino acids. Germline loops: CDR1 SEHNR, CDR2 FQNEAQ (reference sequence). CDR3 bases: TGTGCCAGCAGCCCCGACCCCCTCTACGAGCAGTACTTC. Its translation is CASSPDPLYEQYF.

This clonotype appeared a few times. This sequence joins TRBV12-3 or TRBV12-4 and TRBJ1-4; 9 bases are shared with TRBD1. V was clipped by 4 bases and J by 8 bases; unmatched bases: 5. The CDR3 contains 14 residues. The CDR3 spells CASSSTGGEEKLFF. The CDR3 nucleotides are TGTGCCAGCAGTTCGACAGGGGGTGAGGAAAAACTGTTTTTT.

The chain couples TRBV13 to TRBJ2-5; D uncertain. The V end was cut by 4 bases, the J end by 5 bases, with 14 bases between. The CDR3 runs 14 residues. Germline CDR1 is PRHDT and CDR2 is FYEKMQ (reference sequence). The CDR3 sequence: CASSSTLDAETQYF. CDR3 sequence (DNA): TGTGCCAGCAGCTCCACTCTAGACGCGGAGACCCAGTACTTC.

This clonotype was picked up many times. This chain connects TRBV2 to TRBJ2-1; D remains unclear. V gave up 4 bases and J gave up 2 bases, with 12 bases separating them. Germline V lookup: CDR1 SNHLY, CDR2 FYNNEI. CDR3 length: 15 amino acids. The DNA for the CDR3 is TGTGCCAGCAGTGGAAGCCTAGGGACCTACAATGAGCAGTTCTTC. Residues: CASSGSLGTYNEQFF.

V gene TRBV5-1 combines with J gene TRBJ2-1; 7 bases map to TRBD2. In germline, CDR1 is SGHRS, CDR2 YFSETQ. V shed 1 base, J shed 5 bases, and the junction held 15 bases outside the gene matches. The CDR3 length is 18 residues. This chain's CDR3 is CASSLPGNWASGDNEQFF. CDR3 sequence (DNA): TGCGCCAGCAGCTTGCCGGGAAATTGGGCTAGCGGCGACAATGAGCAGTTCTTC.

This sequence joins TRBV2 and TRBJ2-7, with TRBD1 as a possible D gene (6 bases). V was clipped by 2 bases and J by 7 bases, with 9 bases between them. The CDR3 sequence is 12 residues long. CDR1 and CDR2 (germline): SNHLY, FYNNEI. The CDR3 loop reads CASSETGWEQYF. The CDR3 DNA reads as TGTGCCAGCAGTGAAACAGGGTGGGAGCAGTACTTC.

This clonotype was detected ten times or more. The J gene is TRBJ2-7, the V gene TRBV6-5; 9 bases line up with TRBD1. The CDR3 has 12 residues. The V gene end was trimmed by 6 bases and the J gene end by 11 bases; junction bases not matched to a gene: 8. Germline V gene sequence: CDR1 MNHEY, CDR2 SVGAGI. CDR3 coding DNA: TGTGCCAGCAGCAAAGGGACAGGGCTCGAGTACTTC. Residues: CASSKGTGLEYF.

This clonotype was seen a few times. V is TRBV20-1 and J is TRBJ2-4; a weak D match, TRBD2 (5 bases). Trimming took off 2 bases at V and 8 bases at J, with 19 bases between the two ends. CDR1 and CDR2 from the germline V gene are DFQATT and SNEGSKA (reference sequence). The CDR3 covers 15 residues. CDR3 bases: TGCAGTGCTAGACAACTAGGACGGCCTAGGGACATTCAGTACTTC. Translating gives CSARQLGRPRDIQYF.

This clonotype has more than one count but fewer than ten. The chain employs TRBV28 and TRBJ1-2; D is unresolved. Trimming left V 2 bases short and J 8 bases short, with 12 bases between. This CDR3 contains 13 residues. Germline CDR1 MDHEN, CDR2 SYDVKM. CDR3 sequence (DNA): TGTGCCAGCAGTTTAGATCAGGAGGTCGGCTACACCTTC. Residues: CASSLDQEVGYTF.

The chain links TRBV20-1 to TRBJ2-1; 10 nucleotides align to TRBD2. The CDR3 is made up of 16 amino acids. In germline, CDR1 is DFQATT, CDR2 SNEGSKA (reference sequence). The V gene end was trimmed by 2 bases and the J gene end by 2 bases; junction bases not matched to a gene: 6. CDR3 sequence reads: CSARKKLAGAYNEQFF. CDR3 sequence (DNA): TGCAGTGCTAGAAAGAAGCTAGCGGGAGCCTACAATGAGCAGTTCTTC.

V gene TRBV7-3 combines with J gene TRBJ2-3; D gene uncertain. CDR1 is SGHTA, CDR2 FQGTGA, per germline. CDR3 length equals 15 residues. V lost 2 bases to trimming and J lost 0 bases, with 9 bases between them. The CDR3 spells CASSLLSISTDTQYF. CDR3 in DNA: TGTGCCAGCAGCTTATTGTCGATAAGCACAGATACGCAGTATTTT.

This clonotype was found a few times. This rearrangement joins TRBV28 to TRBJ1-6; D gene unclear. The V gene's germline CDR1 is MDHEN and CDR2 SYDVKM. The CDR3 spans 15 residues. Trimming removed 5 bases from V and 8 bases from J, with 16 bases in between. CDR3 amino acids: CASSPPQGMDSPLHF. For the CDR3, the DNA is TGTGCCAGCAGTCCCCCCCAAGGGATGGATTCACCCCTCCACTTT.

This clonotype was seen ten or more times. The chain carries TRBV7-6 and TRBJ2-5, with 7 bases that match TRBD1. Germline V gene data show CDR1 as SGHVS and CDR2 as FNYEAQ. With V trimmed by 3 bases and J by 7 bases, 11 bases remained unmatched. This CDR3 spans 15 amino acids. CDR3 region: CASSFSTGTSGTQYF. The CDR3 nucleotides read TGTGCCAGCAGCTTTTCGACAGGGACCTCAGGGACCCAGTACTTC.

This clonotype occurred a few times. The rearrangement uses TRBV5-1 and TRBJ2-7; D ambiguous. Germline CDR1 and CDR2: SGHRS and YFSETQ. The V end lost 0 bases, the J end lost 0 bases, and 19 bases lay between the germline ends. This CDR3 contains 18 residues. CDR3 DNA: TGCGCCAGCAGCTTGGTTCCCGATGGACGCCTTACCTCCTACGAGCAGTACTTC. It yields the protein CASSLVPDGRLTSYEQYF.

This clonotype was detected ten times or more. This chain connects TRBV24-1 to TRBJ2-3; D is unresolved. The germline V and J ends were trimmed by 4 bases and 6 bases, with 16 bases remaining between them. The V gene's germline CDR1 is KGHDR and CDR2 SFDVKD. CDR3 length: 15 residues. CDR3 coding DNA: TGTGCCACCAGTGAACCTGAATTCCGCGGTGATACGCAGTATTTT. This gives the protein CATSEPEFRGDTQYF.

The rearrangement joins TRBV12-3 or TRBV12-4 to TRBJ1-1, with 7 bases aligning to TRBD1. The V gene end was trimmed by 3 bases and the J gene end by 4 bases; junction bases not matched to a gene: 8. The CDR3 extends over 15 amino acids. CDR3 in amino acids: CASSLGTGVGTEAFF. The DNA for the CDR3 is TGTGCCAGCAGTTTGGGAACAGGGGTCGGCACTGAAGCTTTCTTT.

This clonotype was recorded a few times. The rearrangement uses TRBV12-3 or TRBV12-4 and TRBJ1-1, with a weak D call TRBD1 (6 bases). The ends were cut back, 6 bases at V and 0 bases at J, with 11 bases in the middle. CDR3 size: 14 residues. In DNA, the CDR3 is TGTGCCAGCAGACCCCGACAGGTGAACACTGAAGCTTTCTTT. Residues: CASRPRQVNTEAFF.

The genes are TRBV11-2 and TRBJ1-2, with TRBD1 matching 11 bases. Unmatched junction bases numbered 15, after V lost 5 bases and J lost 4 bases. The CDR3 extends over 18 amino acids. Germline V gene sequence: CDR1 SGHAT, CDR2 FQNNGV. The DNA of the CDR3 is TGTGCCAGCAGCCGTGATAGGACAGGGGGCTGGAAGGGCTATGGCTACACCTTC. Translation gives CASSRDRTGGWKGYGYTF.

Many counts were recorded for this clonotype. V gene TRBV30 combines with J gene TRBJ1-1; no clear D gene. From germline, CDR1 is GTSNPN and CDR2 SVGIG (reference sequence). This CDR3 has 11 amino acids. The germline V and J ends were trimmed by 8 bases and 6 bases, with 13 bases remaining between them. The CDR3 DNA follows: TGTGCCGGAAGGGATGTTGCTGAAGCTTTCTTT. This encodes CAGRDVAEAFF.

This clonotype was detected only a few times. This rearrangement joins TRBV29-1 to TRBJ1-5; no clear D gene. Per germline, CDR1 SQVTM and CDR2 ANQGSEA. The V end lost 1 base, the J end lost 7 bases, and 11 bases lay between the germline ends. The CDR3 is made up of 13 amino acids. The chain's CDR3 is CSVEGSPGQPQHF. DNA of the CDR3: TGCAGCGTTGAAGGGTCCCCGGGCCAGCCCCAGCATTTT. The variable domain in full, with the rest retrieved from reference TRBV29-1 and TRBJ1-5, is SAVISQKPSRDICQRGTSLTIQCQVDSQVTMMFWYRQQPGQSLTLIATANQGSEATYESGFVIDKFPISRPNLTFSTLTVSNMSPEDSSIYLCSVEGSPGQPQHFGDGTRLSIL.

The J gene is TRBJ1-1, the V gene TRBV7-2; D is possibly TRBD1 (5 bases). This CDR3 spans 16 amino acids. Germline CDR1 SGHTA, CDR2 FQGNSA. V shed 2 bases and J shed 1 base, with 14 bases lying between them. DNA of the CDR3: TGTGCCAGCAGCTTAACGGGACGGGTGTCGAACACTGAAGCTTTCTTT. It is translated as CASSLTGRVSNTEAFF.

This clonotype was seen repeatedly, ten times or more. The genes are TRBV12-3 or TRBV12-4 and TRBJ2-1; 9 bases map to TRBD2. The CDR3 is 14 residues long. Trimming at V came to 3 bases and at J to 6 bases, leaving 3 bases not matched to a gene. In DNA form, the CDR3 reads TGTGCCAGCAGTTTCGGCGGGAGGGTCAATGAGCAGTTCTTC. Its protein is CASSFGGRVNEQFF.

The V and J genes are TRBV6-2 or TRBV6-3 and TRBJ1-1, with a possible D match to TRBD1 (6 bases). Trimming stripped 3 bases from V and 3 bases from J, with 20 bases between. Germline values: CDR1 MNHEY, CDR2 SVGEGT. The CDR3 contains 17 residues. CDR3 residues: CASSYHTAAGEDTEAFF. The CDR3, as DNA: TGTGCCAGCAGTTATCATACCGCGGCAGGGGAGGACACTGAAGCTTTCTTT.

This clonotype was picked up a small number of times. The chain links TRBV12-3 or TRBV12-4 to TRBJ2-3; D call uncertain. The V gene lost 5 bases and the J gene lost 6 bases, with 15 bases spanning the gap. This CDR3 has 14 residues. CDR3 amino acids: CASSRTDHLDTQYF. For the CDR3, the DNA is TGTGCCAGCAGTCGAACAGACCACTTGGATACGCAGTATTTT.

A word on this clonotype: One base away lies a much larger clone, so this may be a sequencing read error. The rearrangement links TRBV20-1 to TRBJ2-2; 9 bases are a match to TRBD2. Germline trimming cut 5 bases from V and 1 base from J; bases unmatched to any gene: 2. The CDR3 covers 14 residues. CDR1 and CDR2 (germline): DFQATT, SNEGSKA (reference sequence). The chain's CDR3 is CSALTSGNTGELFF. The DNA for the CDR3 is TGCAGTGCTCTGACTAGCGGGAACACCGGGGAGCTGTTTTTT.